Listed here are 14 T cell receptor beta chains from one sample, sequenced in a study of cytomegalovirus exposure and HLA in healthy donors listed by TCRdb under 2017. The library was prepared using the immunoSEQ multiplex PCR assay. For the multiplex PCR, a mixture combining 60 forward primers for TCR Vbeta segments and 13 reverse primers for TCR Jbeta segments was used. Drawn from immuneACCESS, this table holds only the in-frame rearrangements with V and J called that TCRdb kept. Clones are partly lost; checked studies trace under half to an unresolved V gene and leave the rest unexplained. Within this sample are under 200,000 clones, with about 82% of them counted one time only. About 0.82% of the sample rests with the top ten. Input material: PBMCs. These receptors came from a woman aged 18-29 years in good health and CMV-seronegative.

The rearrangement links TRBV7-3 to TRBJ2-7, with D possibly matching TRBD2 (6 bases). This CDR3 is 15 amino acids long. The germline V gene has CDR1 SGHTA and CDR2 FQGTGA. Trimming stripped 5 bases from V and 4 bases from J, with 18 bases between. Here the CDR3 reads CASSPGGRDLYEQYF. CDR3 coding DNA: TGTGCCAGCAGCCCCGGCGGGCGGGACTTATACGAGCAGTACTTC.

The chain combines TRBV5-4 with TRBJ2-7; 7 nucleotides agree with TRBD1. V was clipped by 4 bases and J by 3 bases; unmatched bases: 4. Germline lookup yields CDR1 SGHNT and CDR2 YYREEE (reference sequence). The CDR3 runs 13 residues. The DNA of the CDR3 is TGTGCCAGCAGCCCCCGACAGGGCTACGAGCAGTACTTC. It codes for CASSPRQGYEQYF.

The V call is TRBV9, the J call TRBJ2-1, with 9 bases that match TRBD2. The CDR3 loop spans 16 amino acids. The junction had 4 bases not matched to a gene; V was cut back by 0 bases and J by 3 bases. CDR1 and CDR2 from the germline V gene are SGDLS and YYNGEE. DNA for the CDR3: TGTGCCAGCAGCGTAGGCCTAGCGGGAAACTACAATGAGCAGTTCTTC. It codes for CASSVGLAGNYNEQFF. Complete variable domain (other parts from reference TRBV9 and TRBJ2-1): DSGVTQTPKHLITATGQRVTLRCSPRSGDLSVYWYQQSLDQGLQFLIQYYNGEERAKGNILERFSAQQFPDLHSELNLSSLELGDSALYFCASSVGLAGNYNEQFFGPGTRLTVL.

J is TRBJ2-6 and V is TRBV18; D not resolved. CDR1 is KGHSH and CDR2 is LQKENI in the germline V gene. The CDR3 consists of 15 residues. Trimming pared 4 bases from V and 0 bases from J, leaving 7 bases between. For the CDR3, the DNA is TGTGCCAGCTCACTCATTAGCTCTGGGGCCAACGTCCTGACTTTC. Encoded protein: CASSLISSGANVLTF.

The sample holds one count of this clone. The sample carries other DNA sequences with the same CDR3. V usage is TRBV2 and J usage is TRBJ1-4, with 8 bases lining up with TRBD1. CDR1 is SNHLY, CDR2 FYNNEI, per germline. The CDR3 totals 14 residues. The junction had 0 bases not matched to a gene; V was cut back by 3 bases and J by 3 bases. CDR3 DNA: TGTGCCAGCAGTGAGGACAGGGCTAATGAAAAACTGTTTTTT. Protein product: CASSEDRANEKLFF.

The chain is built from TRBV7-9 and TRBJ2-2; weak D call: TRBD1 (6 bases). This CDR3 is 15 amino acids long. V dropped 11 bases and J dropped 0 bases, with 16 bases sitting between them. In germline, CDR1 is SEHNR, CDR2 FQNEAQ (reference sequence). This CDR3 reads CASRTAGANTGELFF. In nucleotides, the CDR3 is TGTGCCTCCCGGACGGCAGGGGCGAACACCGGGGAGCTGTTTTTT.

The chain has TRBV28 and TRBJ2-7, with D tentatively TRBD1 (5 bases). Trimming took off 6 bases at V and 2 bases at J, with 17 bases between the two ends. There are 15 residues in the CDR3. Per germline, CDR1 MDHEN and CDR2 SYDVKM. In DNA, the CDR3 is TGTGCCAGCAGACCCGACAGTCTTCGAGCCTACGAGCAGTACTTC. Translated: CASRPDSLRAYEQYF.

This clone was detected a few times. This chain connects TRBV11-1 to TRBJ2-3; weak D call: TRBD2 (5 bases). CDR1 is SGHAT, CDR2 FQDESV, per germline (reference sequence). There are 13 residues in the CDR3. Deletions cut 5 bases from V and 6 bases from J, with 12 bases between. Here the CDR3 reads CASSLRLADTQYF. Written as DNA, the CDR3 is TGTGCCAGCAGCCTACGGCTAGCTGATACGCAGTATTTT.

This chain connects TRBV5-6 to TRBJ1-5; D not certain. Trimming removed 4 bases from V and 0 bases from J, with 8 bases in between. CDR3 length: 14 residues. Germline V gene data show CDR1 as SGHDT and CDR2 as YYEEEE. Written as DNA, the CDR3 is TGTGCCAGCAGCACTGCGGTTAGCAATCAGCCCCAGCATTTT. This gives the protein CASSTAVSNQPQHF. Together with reference TRBV5-6 and TRBJ1-5, the CDR3 gives the full variable domain: DAGVTQSPTHLIKTRGQQVTLRCSPKSGHDTVSWYQQALGQGPQFIFQYYEEEERQRGNFPDRFSGHQFPNYSSELNVNALLLGDSALYLCASSTAVSNQPQHFGDGTRLSIL.

The CDR3 spells CASSGDREDEQFF. The CDR3 DNA is TGTGCCAGTAGTGGGGACAGGGAGGATGAGCAGTTCTTC. This rearrangement joins TRBV19 to TRBJ2-1, with 9 bases aligning to TRBD1. Germline CDR1 reads LNHDA; CDR2 reads SQIVND (reference sequence). V shed 5 bases and J 8 bases; nucleotides not matched to a gene: 4. This CDR3 contains 13 residues.

This clone was seen a few times. The chain employs TRBV5-1 and TRBJ1-1; 9 bases agree with TRBD1. Trimming removed 6 bases from V and 0 bases from J; junction bases left unmatched: 6. Germline values: CDR1 SGHRS, CDR2 YFSETQ. This CDR3 spans 15 amino acids. The CDR3 DNA is TGCGCCAGCAAATGGACAGGGGCCTTGAACACTGAAGCTTTCTTT. Protein: CASKWTGALNTEAFF. Variable domain in full (rest from reference TRBV5-1 and TRBJ1-1): KAGVTQTPRYLIKTRGQQVTLSCSPISGHRSVSWYQQTPGQGLQFLFEYFSETQRNKGNFPGRFSGRQFSNSRSEMNVSTLELGDSALYLCASKWTGALNTEAFFGQGTRLTVV.

This clone was counted between two and nine times. This sequence joins TRBV2 and TRBJ2-5, with 7 bases identical to TRBD1. The V gene's germline CDR1 is SNHLY and CDR2 FYNNEI. The CDR3 loop spans 14 amino acids. The junction had 12 bases not matched to a gene; V was cut back by 6 bases and J by 8 bases. CDR3 nucleotides: TGTGCCAGCAGGGGGGACAGCGGCTTTAGTACCCAGTACTTC. Its protein is CASRGDSGFSTQYF.

This rearrangement joins TRBV18 to TRBJ1-2; a possible D gene is TRBD1 (5 bases). Germline V gives CDR1 KGHSH, CDR2 LQKENI. There are 16 residues in the CDR3. V was shortened by 2 bases and J by 4 bases, with 17 bases between the two germline ends. The CDR3, as DNA: TGTGCCAGCTCACCAAGCGGGGGGATGGTCGGCTATGGCTACACCTTC. Amino acid sequence: CASSPSGGMVGYGYTF. The whole variable domain, remainder taken from reference TRBV18 and TRBJ1-2, is NAGVMQNPRHLVRRRGQEARLRCSPMKGHSHVYWYRQLPEEGLKFMVYLQKENIIDESGMPKERFSAEFPKEGPSILRIQQVVRGDSAAYFCASSPSGGMVGYGYTFGSGTRLTVV.

The chain recombines TRBV5-4 with TRBJ2-4; 12 bases match TRBD1. The CDR3 length is 19 residues. V trimming: 1 base; J trimming: 0 bases; junction bases outside the gene matches: 8. The V gene's germline CDR1 is SGHNT and CDR2 YYREEE (reference sequence). Written as DNA, the CDR3 is TGTGCCAGCAGCTTGTATTCGGGACAGGGGGCTTTAGCCAAAAACATTCAGTACTTC. Translating it yields CASSLYSGQGALAKNIQYF.